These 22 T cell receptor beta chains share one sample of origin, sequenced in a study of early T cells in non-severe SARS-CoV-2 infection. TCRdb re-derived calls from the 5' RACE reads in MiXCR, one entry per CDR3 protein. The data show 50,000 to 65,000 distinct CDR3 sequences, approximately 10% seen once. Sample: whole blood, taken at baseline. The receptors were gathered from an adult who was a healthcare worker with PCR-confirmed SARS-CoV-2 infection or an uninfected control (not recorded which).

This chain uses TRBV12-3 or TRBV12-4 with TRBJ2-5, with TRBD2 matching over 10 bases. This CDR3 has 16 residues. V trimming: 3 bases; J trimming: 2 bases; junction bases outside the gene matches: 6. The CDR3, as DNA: TGTGCCAGCAGTTTTAAGCGGGGGGGCAATCAAGAGACCCAGTACTTC. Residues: CASSFKRGGNQETQYF.

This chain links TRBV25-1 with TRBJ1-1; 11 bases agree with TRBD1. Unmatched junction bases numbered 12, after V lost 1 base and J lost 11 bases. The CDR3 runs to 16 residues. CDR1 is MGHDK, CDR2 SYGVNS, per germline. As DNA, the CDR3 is TGTGCCAGCAGTGAATGGGGGACAGGGGGGGCGAATGGTGCTTTCTTT. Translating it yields CASSEWGTGGANGAFF.

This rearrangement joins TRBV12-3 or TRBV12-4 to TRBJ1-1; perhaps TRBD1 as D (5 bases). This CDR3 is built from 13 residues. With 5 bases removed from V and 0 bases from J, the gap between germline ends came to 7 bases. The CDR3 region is CASSVQVNTEAFF. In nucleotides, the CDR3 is TGTGCCAGCAGTGTACAGGTGAACACTGAAGCTTTCTTT.

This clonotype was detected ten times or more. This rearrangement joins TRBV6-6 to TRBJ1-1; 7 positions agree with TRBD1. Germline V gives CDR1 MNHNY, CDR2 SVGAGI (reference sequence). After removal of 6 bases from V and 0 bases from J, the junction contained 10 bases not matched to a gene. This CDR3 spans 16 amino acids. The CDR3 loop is CASRHRDRPMNTEAFF. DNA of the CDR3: TGTGCCAGCAGACACCGGGACAGACCTATGAACACTGAAGCTTTCTTT.

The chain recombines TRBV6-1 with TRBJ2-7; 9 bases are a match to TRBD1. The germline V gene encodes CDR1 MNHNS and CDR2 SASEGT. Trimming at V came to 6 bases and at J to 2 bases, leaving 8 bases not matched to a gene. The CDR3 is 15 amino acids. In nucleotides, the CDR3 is TGTGCCAGCAGCCCAGGTCGGGACAGGGCCTACGAGCAGTACTTC. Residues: CASSPGRDRAYEQYF.

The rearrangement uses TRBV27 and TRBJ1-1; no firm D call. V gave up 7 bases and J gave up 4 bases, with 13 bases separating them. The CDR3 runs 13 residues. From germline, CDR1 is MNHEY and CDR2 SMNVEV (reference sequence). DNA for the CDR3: TGTGCCAGCACCCGCAGGCTGGGCACTGAAGCTTTCTTT. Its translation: CASTRRLGTEAFF.

The CDR3 coding sequence is TGTGCCAGCTCACCGTCCCGGGACAGTTACGAGCAGTACTTC. Its translation is CASSPSRDSYEQYF. This chain links TRBV18 with TRBJ2-7; TRBD1 matches at 7 bases. The CDR3 totals 14 residues. With 3 bases clipped from V and 4 bases from J, the junction kept 6 bases outside the gene matches. Germline loops: CDR1 KGHSH, CDR2 LQKENI.

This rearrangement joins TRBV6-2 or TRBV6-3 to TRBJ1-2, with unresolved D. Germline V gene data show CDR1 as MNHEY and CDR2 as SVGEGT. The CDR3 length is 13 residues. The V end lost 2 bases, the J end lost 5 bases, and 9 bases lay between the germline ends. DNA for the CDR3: TGTGCCAGCAGTTACCGCCAAACGTATGGCTACACCTTC. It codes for CASSYRQTYGYTF.

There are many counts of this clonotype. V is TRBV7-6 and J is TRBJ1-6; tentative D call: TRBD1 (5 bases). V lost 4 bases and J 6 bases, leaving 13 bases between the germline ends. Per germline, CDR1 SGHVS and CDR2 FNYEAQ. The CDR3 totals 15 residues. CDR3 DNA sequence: TGTGCCAGCAGCTGGGGCCAGGATGGTAATTCACCCCTCCACTTT. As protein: CASSWGQDGNSPLHF.

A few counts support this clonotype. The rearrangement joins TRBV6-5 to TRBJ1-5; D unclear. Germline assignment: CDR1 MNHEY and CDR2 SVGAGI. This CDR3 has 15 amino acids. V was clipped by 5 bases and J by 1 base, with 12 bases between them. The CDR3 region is CASSERWESNQPQHF. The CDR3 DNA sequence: TGTGCCAGCAGTGAGCGCTGGGAGAGCAATCAGCCCCAGCATTTT.

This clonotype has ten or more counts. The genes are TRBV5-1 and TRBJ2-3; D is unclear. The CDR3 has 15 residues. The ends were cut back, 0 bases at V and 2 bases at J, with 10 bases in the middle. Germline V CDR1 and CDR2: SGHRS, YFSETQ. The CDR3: CASSLEGRATDTQYF. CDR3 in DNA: TGCGCCAGCAGCTTGGAGGGCAGAGCCACAGATACGCAGTATTTT.

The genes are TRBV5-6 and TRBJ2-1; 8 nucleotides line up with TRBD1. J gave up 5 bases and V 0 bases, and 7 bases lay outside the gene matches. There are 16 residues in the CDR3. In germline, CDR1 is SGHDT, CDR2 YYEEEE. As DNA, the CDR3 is TGTGCCAGCAGCTTGGACTTCGGACAGGGCGACAATGAGCAGTTCTTC. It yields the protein CASSLDFGQGDNEQFF.

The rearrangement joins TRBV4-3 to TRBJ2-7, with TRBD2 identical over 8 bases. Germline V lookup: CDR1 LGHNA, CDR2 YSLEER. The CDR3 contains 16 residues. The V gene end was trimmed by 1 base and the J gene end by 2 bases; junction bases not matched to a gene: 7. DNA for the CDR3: TGCGCCAGCAGCCAAGCTAAGAGCGGGGGCCCCTACGAGCAGTACTTC. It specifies CASSQAKSGGPYEQYF.

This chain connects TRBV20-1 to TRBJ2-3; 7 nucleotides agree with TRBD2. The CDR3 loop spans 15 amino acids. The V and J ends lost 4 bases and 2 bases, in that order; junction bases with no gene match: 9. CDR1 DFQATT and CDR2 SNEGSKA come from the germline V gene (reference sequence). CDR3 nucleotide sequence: TGCAGTGCTACCCGGGGGAGCGGGGCCACAGATACGCAGTATTTT. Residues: CSATRGSGATDTQYF.

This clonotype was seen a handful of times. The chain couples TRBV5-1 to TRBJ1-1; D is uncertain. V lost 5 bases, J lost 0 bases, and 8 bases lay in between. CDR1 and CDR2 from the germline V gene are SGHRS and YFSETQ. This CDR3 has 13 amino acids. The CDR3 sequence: CASRDGMNTEAFF. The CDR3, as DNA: TGCGCCAGCAGGGACGGTATGAACACTGAAGCTTTCTTT.

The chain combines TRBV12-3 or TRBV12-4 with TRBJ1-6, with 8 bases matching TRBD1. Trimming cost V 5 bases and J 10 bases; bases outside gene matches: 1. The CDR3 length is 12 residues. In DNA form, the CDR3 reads TGTGCCAGCAGTCGGACAGGGTCACCCCTCCACTTT. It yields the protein CASSRTGSPLHF.

CDR3 residues: CASSLGQGYSNQPQHF. Here the CDR3 DNA reads TGTGCCAGCAGCCTAGGGCAGGGCTATAGCAATCAGCCCCAGCATTTT. The chain carries TRBV27 and TRBJ1-5; D possibly corresponds to TRBD1 (5 bases). The CDR3 has 16 residues. V gave up 6 bases and J gave up 0 bases, with 15 bases separating them. Germline values: CDR1 MNHEY, CDR2 SMNVEV (reference sequence).

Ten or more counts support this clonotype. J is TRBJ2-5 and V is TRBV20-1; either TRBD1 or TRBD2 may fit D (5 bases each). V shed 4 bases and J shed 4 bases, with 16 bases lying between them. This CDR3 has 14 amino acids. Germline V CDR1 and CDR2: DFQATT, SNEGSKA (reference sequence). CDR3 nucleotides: TGCAGTGCTAACCCCCCGGGGCGCGGAGAGACCCAGTACTTC. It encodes CSANPPGRGETQYF.

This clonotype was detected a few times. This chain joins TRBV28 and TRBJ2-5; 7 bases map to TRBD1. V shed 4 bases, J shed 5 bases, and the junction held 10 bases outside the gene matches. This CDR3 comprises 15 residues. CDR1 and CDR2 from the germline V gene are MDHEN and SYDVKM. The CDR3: CASSSPTGSGETQYF. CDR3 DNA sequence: TGTGCCAGCAGTTCCCCGACAGGGTCTGGGGAGACCCAGTACTTC.

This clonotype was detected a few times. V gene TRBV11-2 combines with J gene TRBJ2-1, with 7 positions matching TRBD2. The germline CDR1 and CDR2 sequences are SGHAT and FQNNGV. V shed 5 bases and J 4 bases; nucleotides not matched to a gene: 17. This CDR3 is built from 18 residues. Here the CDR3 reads CASSLVAAGRGKYNEQFF. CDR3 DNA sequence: TGTGCCAGCAGCCTAGTGGCCGCCGGGCGGGGGAAGTACAATGAGCAGTTCTTC.

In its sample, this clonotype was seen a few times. Here the CDR3 reads CSARPGTQNRETQYF. In DNA, the CDR3 is TGCAGTGCCAGGCCGGGGACCCAGAATCGAGAGACCCAGTACTTC. This rearrangement joins TRBV20-1 to TRBJ2-5; D is possibly TRBD1 or TRBD2 (5 bases each). The length of the CDR3 is 15 residues. Trimming pared 6 bases from V and 4 bases from J, leaving 21 bases between. Germline CDR1 DFQATT, CDR2 SNEGSKA (reference sequence).

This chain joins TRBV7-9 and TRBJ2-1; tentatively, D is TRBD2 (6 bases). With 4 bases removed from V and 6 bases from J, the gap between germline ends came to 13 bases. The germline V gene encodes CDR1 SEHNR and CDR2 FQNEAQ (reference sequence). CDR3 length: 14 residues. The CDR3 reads CASSYQDYVNEQFF. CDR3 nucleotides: TGTGCCAGCAGCTACCAGGACTACGTCAATGAGCAGTTCTTC.